This TCR beta chain stems from a study of blood T cell repertoires in COVID-19. The germline V gene encodes CDR1 MNHEY and CDR2 SMNVEV (reference sequence). The junction had 14 bases not matched to a gene; V was cut back by 5 bases and J by 2 bases. This CDR3 contains 17 residues. Under the authors' procedure: The assay estimated nucleated cells by amplifying reference gene primers. The repertoire was sequenced with immunoSEQ multiplex PCR; TCRdb's copy has only in-frame clones and lacks some. V, J and clone size are taken as reported in that table, and D and trimming were inferred from the DNA itself. This table has under 200,000 clones, 85% to 95% appearing once.

The origin of this receptor is a man in his forties or fifties with acute or convalescent COVID-19. Sequenced material: peripheral blood. The chain has TRBV27 and TRBJ2-5; 7 bases line up with TRBD2. CDR3 bases: TGTGCCAGCAGTCTCCCGACTAGCTGGGTTTCTCAAGAGACCCAGTACTTC. This codes for CASSLPTSWVSQETQYF.